What follows are 27 T cell receptor beta chains derived from one specimen sequenced in a study of blood T cell repertoires in COVID-19. TCRdb keeps only in-frame clones here, not all; method: immunoSEQ multiplex PCR. The data contain 150,000 to 200,000 clones, around nine tenths of them seen just once; the ten biggest clones take up less than 3.5%. The sequenced sample consisted of peripheral blood. Every receptor here comes from a man aged 70-80 years with acute or convalescent COVID-19.

The chain links TRBV7-2 to TRBJ1-2; 9 bases are a match to TRBD1. CDR3 length: 16 residues. The germline gives CDR1 SGHTA, CDR2 FQGNSA. V was clipped by 1 base and J by 5 bases; unmatched bases: 8. CDR3 sequence: CASSLDPSGTGYGYTF. The DNA of the CDR3 is TGTGCCAGCAGCTTAGACCCCTCCGGGACAGGGTATGGCTACACCTTC. The whole variable domain, filled in from reference TRBV7-2 and TRBJ1-2, reads GAGVSQSPSNKVTEKGKDVELRCDPISGHTALYWYRQSLGQGLEFLIYFQGNSAPDKSGLPSDRFSAERTGGSVSTLTIQRTQQEDSAVYLCASSLDPSGTGYGYTFGSGTRLTVV.

The V gene is TRBV24-1, the J gene TRBJ2-1, with 9 bases that match TRBD1. Germline V lookup: CDR1 KGHDR, CDR2 SFDVKD. The CDR3 spans 15 residues. Losses at the gene ends were 3 bases for V and 6 bases for J; bases not matched to a gene: 5. The CDR3 bases are TGTGCCACCAGTGATCCTACAGGGGGCGCCAATGAGCAGTTCTTC. Its protein is CATSDPTGGANEQFF.

The rearrangement links TRBV5-1 to TRBJ2-3, with 10 bases lining up with TRBD2. Germline V gene data show CDR1 as SGHRS and CDR2 as YFSETQ. With V trimmed by 3 bases and J by 0 bases, 4 bases remained unmatched. The CDR3 has 16 residues. The CDR3 spells CASSSMTSGSTDTQYF. The CDR3 nucleotides are TGCGCCAGCAGCTCTATGACTAGCGGGAGCACAGATACGCAGTATTTT.

V usage is TRBV5-1 and J usage is TRBJ1-6; D is undetermined. The V gene lost 2 bases and the J gene lost 7 bases, with 7 bases spanning the gap. Germline V gene lookup returns CDR1 SGHRS and CDR2 YFSETQ. This CDR3 comprises 13 residues. The CDR3 nucleotides are TGCGCCAGCAGCTTTCTAGGCAATTCACCCCTCCACTTT. Translated, it gives CASSFLGNSPLHF.

V is TRBV7-3 and J is TRBJ1-1, with D possibly TRBD1 on 5 matching bases. With 4 bases removed from V and 3 bases from J, the gap between germline ends came to 12 bases. This CDR3 is built from 14 residues. Germline lookup yields CDR1 SGHTA and CDR2 FQGTGA. The CDR3 is CASSSSRQHTEAFF. The CDR3 coding sequence is TGTGCCAGCAGCTCCTCTCGACAGCACACTGAAGCTTTCTTT. Supplemented by reference TRBV7-3 and TRBJ1-1, the full variable domain reads GAGVSQTPSNKVTEKGKYVELRCDPISGHTALYWYRQSLGQGPEFLIYFQGTGAADDSGLPNDRFFAVRPEGSVSTLKIQRTERGDSAVYLCASSSSRQHTEAFFGQGTRLTVV.

The V gene is TRBV30, the J gene TRBJ2-7, with a weak D call TRBD1 (5 bases). Germline CDR1 GTSNPN, CDR2 SVGIG (reference sequence). Trimming shortened V by 0 bases and J by 6 bases, and 12 bases separated the two germline ends. The CDR3 totals 13 residues. CDR3 region: CAWSVSWGGEQYF. The DNA of the CDR3 is TGTGCCTGGAGTGTCTCTTGGGGCGGCGAGCAGTACTTC. The entire variable domain, with the rest obtained from reference TRBV30 and TRBJ2-7, is as follows: SQTIHQWPATLVQPVGSPLSLECTVEGTSNPNLYWYRQAAGRGLQLLFYSVGIGQISSEVPQNLSASRPQDRQFILSSKKLLLSDSGFYLCAWSVSWGGEQYFGPGTRLTVT.

The chain joins TRBV18 to TRBJ2-3, with D tentatively TRBD1 (6 bases). Trimming stripped 3 bases from V and 0 bases from J, with 13 bases between. CDR3 length: 16 amino acids. The germline CDR1 and CDR2 sequences are KGHSH and LQKENI. For the CDR3, the DNA is TGTGCCAGCTCACCTCTCCGACAGGTTAGCACAGATACGCAGTATTTT. Its protein is CASSPLRQVSTDTQYF.

This clone was recorded once. This chain links TRBV13 with TRBJ1-2, with TRBD1 identical over 7 bases. The CDR3 loop spans 18 amino acids. Trimming at V came to 5 bases and at J to 1 base, leaving 16 bases not matched to a gene. Germline CDR1 reads PRHDT; CDR2 reads FYEKMQ (reference sequence). DNA for the CDR3: TGTGCCAGCAGCCCCCCTCACCCACAGGACAGGCTTAACTATGGCTACACCTTC. Residues: CASSPPHPQDRLNYGYTF.

CDR3 sequence (DNA): TGTGCCAGCAGTGAACCTGGACAGTGGAACACCGGGGAGCTGTTTTTT. Its protein product is CASSEPGQWNTGELFF. The chain combines TRBV25-1 with TRBJ2-2, with D possibly being TRBD1 (6 bases). The germline V and J ends were trimmed by 2 bases and 1 base, with 11 bases remaining between them. Per the germline V gene, CDR1 is MGHDK and CDR2 is SYGVNS. The CDR3 is made up of 16 amino acids.

CDR3 in DNA: TGTGCCAGCAGGAGGACAGGGAACTATGGCTACACCTTC. Amino acid sequence: CASRRTGNYGYTF. The chain is built from TRBV6-5 and TRBJ1-2; TRBD1 aligns across 8 bases. V was clipped by 6 bases and J by 2 bases; unmatched bases: 2. The CDR3 runs 13 residues. Germline CDR1 reads MNHEY; CDR2 reads SVGAGI.

The rearrangement joins TRBV6-1 to TRBJ1-1; TRBD1 matches 9 bases. The CDR3 has 17 residues. V lost 2 bases to trimming and J lost 0 bases; unmatched junction nucleotides: 7. Germline V gene lookup returns CDR1 MNHNS and CDR2 SASEGT. The CDR3 is CASSEPTGQGLNTEAFF. The CDR3 nucleotides are TGTGCCAGCAGTGAACCTACGGGACAGGGACTGAACACTGAAGCTTTCTTT.

This clone was seen just once. DNA of the CDR3: TGTGCCAGCACCTCTTTACAGGGGGGTTCCTATAATTCACCCCTCCACTTT. Protein product: CASTSLQGGSYNSPLHF. The V call is TRBV7-8, the J call TRBJ1-6; TRBD1 matches 8 bases. The CDR3 length is 17 residues. J gave up 1 base and V 7 bases, and 9 bases lay outside the gene matches. Germline values: CDR1 SGHVS, CDR2 FQNEAQ.

This sequence joins TRBV3-1 (or the pseudogene TRBV3-2) and TRBJ2-7, with TRBD2 matching over 8 bases. The CDR3 covers 15 residues. CDR1 is LGHDT, CDR2 YNNKEL, per germline (reference sequence). The trim removed 4 bases at V and 2 bases at J, leaving 7 bases unmatched. The CDR3 sequence: CASSPRSGGTYEQYF. In DNA, the CDR3 is TGTGCCAGCAGCCCCCGGAGCGGGGGTACCTACGAGCAGTACTTC.

This sequence joins TRBV5-1 and TRBJ2-7; a weak D match, TRBD2 (6 bases). V lost 7 bases and J lost 4, with 9 bases in between. Germline lookup yields CDR1 SGHRS and CDR2 YFSETQ. The length of the CDR3 is 11 residues. Written as DNA, the CDR3 is TGCGCCAGCCGCGGGACTTACGAGCAGTACTTC. It encodes CASRGTYEQYF.

In this sample, this clone turned up a few times. This rearrangement joins TRBV5-4 to TRBJ2-3; D not certain. Germline CDR1 SGHNT, CDR2 YYREEE (reference sequence). The CDR3 extends over 12 amino acids. V gave up 5 bases and J gave up 0 bases, with 4 bases separating them. The CDR3 is CASSTSTDTQYF. CDR3 bases: TGTGCCAGCAGTACTAGCACAGATACGCAGTATTTT. The full variable domain, completed using reference TRBV5-4 and TRBJ2-3, is ETGVTQSPTHLIKTRGQQVTLRCSSQSGHNTVSWYQQALGQGPQFIFQYYREEENGRGNFPPRFSGLQFPNYSSELNVNALELDDSALYLCASSTSTDTQYFGPGTRLTVL.

Only a few counts were recorded for this clone. The rearrangement joins TRBV10-3 to TRBJ2-7; 8 bases are a match to TRBD1. Germline loops: CDR1 ENHRY, CDR2 SYGVKD. J gave up 5 bases and V 8 bases, and 8 bases lay outside the gene matches. This CDR3 contains 13 residues. CDR3 nucleotides: TGTGCCATCTTGTCGGACAGGGAAAACGAGCAGTACTTC. Protein product: CAILSDRENEQYF.

The V call is TRBV29-1, the J call TRBJ2-4; TRBD1 is a possible D gene (5 bases). This CDR3 comprises 13 residues. CDR1 is SQVTM, CDR2 ANQGSEA, per germline. V lost 6 bases and J lost 0, with 9 bases in between. The CDR3, as DNA: TGCAGCGTCGGACACTTAGCCAAAAACATTCAGTACTTC. Encoded protein: CSVGHLAKNIQYF.

The chain has TRBV25-1 and TRBJ2-7; 10 nucleotides align to TRBD1. V lost 5 bases, J lost 3 bases, and 7 bases stayed unmatched. This CDR3 spans 15 amino acids. Germline CDR1 and CDR2: MGHDK and SYGVNS. For the CDR3, the DNA is TGTGCCAGCAGTTCCCCCGGGACAGGGGTCTACGAGCAGTACTTC. Its protein product is CASSSPGTGVYEQYF.

This chain uses TRBV5-1 with TRBJ1-2, with D maybe TRBD1 (6 bases). Per germline, CDR1 SGHRS and CDR2 YFSETQ. V was pared by 0 bases and J by 7 bases, with 16 bases between. The CDR3 loop spans 15 amino acids. CDR3 region: CASSLEIGGAGGYTF. The CDR3 nucleotides are TGCGCCAGCAGCTTGGAGATAGGGGGGGCCGGTGGCTACACCTTC.

J is TRBJ2-1 and V is TRBV6-1, with TRBD2 matching 7 bases. Trimming took 0 bases from V and 3 from J; bases not matched to a gene: 8. Germline V gene sequence: CDR1 MNHNS, CDR2 SASEGT. The CDR3 spans 17 residues. CDR3 sequence: CASSEASLAVRYNEQFF. The CDR3 region has the DNA TGTGCCAGCAGTGAAGCTTCGCTAGCGGTGCGCTACAATGAGCAGTTCTTC.

The genes are TRBV20-1 and TRBJ2-5; 10 positions match TRBD2. Germline V lookup: CDR1 DFQATT, CDR2 SNEGSKA (reference sequence). The V gene end was trimmed by 6 bases and the J gene end by 4 bases; junction bases not matched to a gene: 5. CDR3 length: 13 residues. The chain's CDR3 is CSASTSGTETQYF. The CDR3 region has the DNA TGCAGTGCCAGTACTAGCGGGACAGAGACCCAGTACTTC.

This rearrangement joins TRBV5-4 to TRBJ1-2; no clear D gene. This CDR3 is 12 amino acids long. CDR1 and CDR2 from the germline V gene are SGHNT and YYREEE (reference sequence). Trimming took 0 bases from V and 4 from J, leaving 4 bases between them. CDR3 bases: TGTGCCAGCAGCTTGGACACCTATGGCTACACCTTC. Amino acids: CASSLDTYGYTF.

The table lists this clone with a count of one. The rearrangement links TRBV10-2 to TRBJ2-5; D may be TRBD2 (5 bases). V was pared by 0 bases and J by 5 bases, with 13 bases between. CDR3 length: 15 amino acids. CDR1 is WSHSY, CDR2 SAAADI, per germline. The CDR3 spells CASSESSGLLETQYF. Written as DNA, the CDR3 is TGCGCCAGCAGTGAGTCGTCGGGGTTGTTGGAGACCCAGTACTTC.

With respect to this clone: Other DNA variants within this sample encode the same CDR3. The rearrangement joins TRBV3-1 (or the pseudogene TRBV3-2) to TRBJ1-1; D uncertain. Germline V lookup: CDR1 LGHDT, CDR2 YNNKEL (reference sequence). This CDR3 has 12 residues. Trimming took off 4 bases at V and 1 base at J, with 4 bases between the two ends. The CDR3 region is CASSRQNTEAFF. The CDR3, as DNA: TGTGCCAGCAGCCGACAGAACACTGAAGCTTTCTTT.

This sequence joins TRBV7-9 and TRBJ2-2; 7 nucleotides align to TRBD2. The ends lost 5 bases at V and 7 bases at J; junction bases unmatched: 4. CDR3 length equals 13 residues. CDR1 is SEHNR, CDR2 FQNEAQ, per germline (reference sequence). DNA of the CDR3: TGTGCCAGCAGCATCTCGGGGGGCGGGGAGCTGTTTTTT. Translated, it gives CASSISGGGELFF.

This clone was counted a few times. The chain uses TRBV7-6 and TRBJ1-1; 8 bases agree with TRBD1. V shed 2 bases, J shed 6 bases, and the junction held 5 bases outside the gene matches. This CDR3 has 14 residues. From germline, CDR1 is SGHVS and CDR2 FNYEAQ. The CDR3 here is CASSLTTGDAEAFF. The DNA of the CDR3 is TGTGCCAGCAGCTTAACGACAGGGGATGCTGAAGCTTTCTTT.

The V and J genes are TRBV5-6 and TRBJ1-5, with D unclear. The V end lost 4 bases, the J end lost 5 bases, and 7 bases lay between the germline ends. CDR3 length: 12 amino acids. Germline V CDR1 and CDR2: SGHDT, YYEEEE. The CDR3 DNA sequence: TGTGCCAGCAGCGTCCAGGATCAGCCCCAGCATTTT. Protein sequence: CASSVQDQPQHF.